This TCR beta chain was sequenced for a study of blood T cell repertoires in COVID-19 (dated by TCRdb to about 2020). About the investigation overall: The collaborator samples originated in the United States, Italy and Spain and spanned the acute and convalescent phases of COVID-19. The samples were drawn from the first 160 participants of the ongoing ImmuneRACE study and from 1,254 subjects provided by 6 global collaborators. Where available, HLA class I and class II types were obtained from metadata supplied by the sample provider rather than from assay-based typing. A freely available public database, intended as a resource for researchers studying the immune response to SARS-CoV-2, is where the repertoires were released. Sample metadata almost always included a de-identified subject ID, COVID-19 status, age in years and sex. The dataset comprised deeply sampled blood TCRbeta repertoires from subjects exposed to, actively infected with, or recovered from COVID-19. The prospective study material was composed of cDNA or gDNA derived from T cells, B-cell-depleted T cells, or PBMCs. Paper-wide results and their limitations: Clinical and demographic metadata were provided uncurated, with the amount varying by source and participant.

V has 2 bases trimmed and J has 7 bases trimmed; junction bases matching no gene number 14. The CDR3 has 18 amino acids, counting the end cysteine and phenylalanine. Only the CDR3 part of the read is kept: 54 bases, read in frame from the first base. CDR1 and CDR2 are drawn from the germline V gene: SGHDT, YYEEEE. Another Seattle source contributed samples from volunteer blood donors who had recovered from COVID-19. Collaborating institutions collected whole blood in K2EDTA tubes following their own protocols. For TCRbeta analysis, collaborators shipped samples as frozen whole blood, isolated PBMCs, or DNA extracted from either of those sample types. This clone was picked up a small number of times. The target of this receptor is not known. There are no base qualities to consult, and no much larger clone falls within one base. TCRbeta CDR3 regions were amplified from genomic DNA using the immunoSEQ Assay, a bias-controlled multiplex PCR. The authors' pipeline ran thus. The number of nucleated cells in each sample was estimated by amplification of reference gene primers within the assay. Sequence reads were collapsed and filtered to measure the absolute abundance of every unique TCRbeta CDR3 rearrangement. For each sample, productive Simpson clonality was calculated as the square root of Simpson's diversity index across productive rearrangements. Imported from immuneACCESS, the table was reduced by TCRdb to in-frame sequences with V and J called. These copies leave out some clones; in studies compared against another copy, an unresolved V gene accounts for under half, and the cause of the remainder is not known. V and J calls and clone size are as listed in that table; D and trimming were resolved from the DNA. For this sample there are approximately 220,000 clones; under 90% appear just once. 5.1% of the sample is taken by the ten largest.

The sequencing sample was made of peripheral blood. This sequence uses TRBV5-6 and TRBJ2-2, with TRBD2 identical over 10 junction bases. The TCR originated in a woman aged 55-69 years who had recovered from COVID-19. The CDR3 reads as follows: CASSFGPLAGAGVGELFF. The DNA sequence reads TGTGCCAGCAGCTTCGGCCCCCTAGCGGGGGCTGGCGTCGGGGAGCTGTTTTTT.